This is a list of T cell receptor beta chains from one sample in a study of blood T cells in healthy people across ages. TCRdb redid the calling of the 5' RACE reads with MiXCR, one entry per CDR3 protein. The sample has some 700,000 distinct CDR3 sequences, approximately 39% seen once. What was sequenced was blood. These TCRs come from a woman aged 55-75 years in good health. CDR3s include the opening cysteine and the closing phenylalanine or tryptophan. The D gene is left open where the match is weak. For some rows the clone size is stated as once, few or many, or as a class when expanded; others skip it.

CSASTGIENQPQHF,TGCAGTGCTTCGACAGGGATTGAGAATCAGCCCCAGCATTTT,-,TRBJ1-5,TRBV20-1,TRBD1
CSAYPGLQNEQFF,TGCAGTGCTTATCCGGGACTCCAAAATGAGCAGTTCTTC,-,TRBJ2-1,TRBV20-1,-
CASSGGDRTYSPLHF,TGTGCCAGCAGCGGAGGGGACAGGACATATTCACCCCTCCACTTT,few,TRBJ1-6,TRBV7-2,TRBD1
CASSLTAWTSGTYEQYF,TGTGCCAGCAGTTTAACGGCCTGGACTAGCGGGACTTACGAGCAGTACTTC,-,TRBJ2-7,TRBV27,TRBD2
CASSYLGMGEQFF,TGTGCCAGCAGTTACCTGGGGATGGGAGAGCAGTTCTTC,-,TRBJ2-1,TRBV12-3/TRBV12-4,-
CASSYSMRVLGGETQYF,TGTGCCAGCAGTTACTCAATGCGGGTTCTGGGGGGAGAGACCCAGTACTTC,-,TRBJ2-5,TRBV6-6,-
CAISESAGGPYTDAQYF,TGTGCCATCAGTGAGTCGGCGGGAGGCCCCTACACAGATGCGCAGTATTTT,-,TRBJ2-3,TRBV10-3,TRBD2
CASSFPDPWQFF,TGTGCCAGCAGTTTCCCGGACCCGTGGCAGTTCTTC,-,TRBJ2-1,TRBV12-3/TRBV12-4,-
CATVNTTGNEQFF,TGTGCCACCGTTAATACGACTGGCAATGAGCAGTTCTTC,few,TRBJ2-1,TRBV12-3/TRBV12-4,-
CASQDRNIGQPQHF,TGTGCCAGCCAGGACAGGAACATAGGTCAGCCCCAGCATTTT,-,TRBJ1-5,TRBV6-2/TRBV6-3,TRBD1
CSVSVDRWNTEAFF,TGCAGCGTTTCCGTCGACAGGTGGAACACTGAAGCTTTCTTT,-,TRBJ1-1,TRBV29-1,-
CASHYPQSVFHSPLHF,TGTGCCAGCCACTATCCCCAGTCCGTATTCCATTCACCCCTCCACTTT,once,TRBJ1-6,TRBV19,-
CASKDRGPYEQYF,TGTGCCAGTAAGGACAGGGGGCCCTACGAGCAGTACTTC,-,TRBJ2-7,TRBV19,TRBD1
CASTFGGGENIQYF,TGTGCCAGCACCTTCGGCGGGGGAGAAAACATTCAGTACTTC,many,TRBJ2-4,TRBV2,TRBD2
CASTEALGTGGHEQYF,TGTGCCAGCACCGAGGCCCTGGGGACAGGGGGCCACGAGCAGTACTTC,few,TRBJ2-7,TRBV7-9,TRBD1
CASSLNAGLQETQYF,TGTGCCAGCAGTTTAAATGCAGGGCTACAAGAGACCCAGTACTTC,-,TRBJ2-5,TRBV28,-
CASTDRLAGGHEQFF,TGTGCCAGCACCGATAGACTAGCGGGGGGGCACGAGCAGTTCTTC,-,TRBJ2-1,TRBV12-3/TRBV12-4,TRBD2
CSARVLSGLAGYNEQFF,TGCAGTGCTAGAGTTCTCTCGGGACTAGCGGGTTACAATGAGCAGTTCTTC,many,TRBJ2-1,TRBV20-1,TRBD2
CASSYPPPTGLAGADTQYF,TGTGCCAGCAGTTACCCTCCTCCGACGGGACTAGCGGGAGCAGATACGCAGTATTTT,many,TRBJ2-3,TRBV6-5,TRBD2
CASSWTGDSVAFF,TGCGCCAGCAGCTGGACAGGGGACTCCGTCGCTTTCTTT,few,TRBJ1-1,TRBV5-1,TRBD1
CRGKAASTDTQYF,TGCAGGGGCAAGGCGGCTAGCACAGATACGCAGTATTTT,-,TRBJ2-3,TRBV20-1,-
CASSYRGIYEQYF,TGTGCCAGCAGTTACCGAGGTATCTACGAGCAGTACTTC,few,TRBJ2-7,TRBV6-6,-
CASSDPASGDYEQYF,TGTGCCAGCAGTGACCCGGCTAGCGGGGACTACGAGCAGTACTTC,-,TRBJ2-7,TRBV25-1,TRBD2
CASSHGDYGYTF,TGTGCCAGCAGCCATGGGGACTATGGCTACACCTTC,few,TRBJ1-2,TRBV14,-
CANSGPGQGAGYTF,TGTGCCAACAGTGGGCCCGGACAGGGGGCTGGCTACACCTTC,-,TRBJ1-2,TRBV28,TRBD1
CASGRRRTSSYEQYF,TGTGCCAGCGGCAGAAGGAGGACTAGCTCCTACGAGCAGTACTTC,-,TRBJ2-7,TRBV11-2,TRBD2
CASSLRETGATDTQYF,TGTGCCAGCAGCCTCAGGGAGACAGGAGCAACAGATACGCAGTATTTT,few,TRBJ2-3,TRBV3-1,-
CASSTPGSGVDTQYF,TGTGCCAGCAGTACGCCGGGCTCGGGGGTCGATACGCAGTATTTT,-,TRBJ2-3,TRBV28,-
CASSELGGDGYTF,TGTGCCAGCAGTGAATTGGGTGGCGATGGCTACACCTTC,few,TRBJ1-2,TRBV6-1,-
CATQERSYSPLHF,TGTGCCACCCAGGAGAGGTCTTATTCACCCCTCCACTTT,-,TRBJ1-6,TRBV24-1,-
CASSFQLRVLASYEQYF,TGTGCCAGCAGTTTCCAACTCCGGGTATTGGCTTCCTACGAGCAGTACTTC,few,TRBJ2-7,TRBV12-3/TRBV12-4,-
CASSWRTSGKVETQYF,TGTGCCAGCAGCTGGAGGACTAGCGGGAAGGTTGAGACCCAGTACTTC,-,TRBJ2-5,TRBV7-2,TRBD2
CSVERGRAGNEQFF,TGCAGCGTTGAACGCGGGAGGGCCGGGAATGAGCAGTTCTTC,few,TRBJ2-1,TRBV29-1,TRBD2
CASGCTGFGSYEQYF,TGTGCCAGCGGCTGCACAGGGTTCGGGTCCTACGAGCAGTACTTC,once,TRBJ2-7,TRBV7-2,-
CASTGNRVLTAFF,TGTGCCAGCACTGGGAACAGAGTACTGACTGCTTTCTTT,few,TRBJ1-1,TRBV3-1,-